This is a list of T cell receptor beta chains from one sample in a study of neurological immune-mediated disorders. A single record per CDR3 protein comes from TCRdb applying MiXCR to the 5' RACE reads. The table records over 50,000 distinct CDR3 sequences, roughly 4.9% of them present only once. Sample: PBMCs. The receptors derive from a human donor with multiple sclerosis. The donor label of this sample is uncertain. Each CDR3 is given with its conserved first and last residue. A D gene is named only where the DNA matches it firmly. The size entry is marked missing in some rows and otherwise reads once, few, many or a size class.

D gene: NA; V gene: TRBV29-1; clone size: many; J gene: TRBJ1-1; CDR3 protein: CSALTGSDAFF; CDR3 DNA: TGCAGCGCACTGACAGGATCCGACGCTTTCTTT
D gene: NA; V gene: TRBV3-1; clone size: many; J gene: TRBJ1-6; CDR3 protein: CASSQGGENSPLHF; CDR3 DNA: TGTGCCAGCAGCCAAGGCGGGGAAAATTCACCCCTCCACTTT
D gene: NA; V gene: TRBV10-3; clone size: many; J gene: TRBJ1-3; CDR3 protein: CAIRPGNTIYF; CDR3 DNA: TGTGCCATCAGACCTGGAAACACCATATATTTT
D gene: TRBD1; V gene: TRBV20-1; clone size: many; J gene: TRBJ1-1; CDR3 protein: CSARDIGKRGRRTEAFF; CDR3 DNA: TGCAGTGCTAGAGATATAGGGAAAAGGGGGCGTAGGACTGAAGCTTTCTTT
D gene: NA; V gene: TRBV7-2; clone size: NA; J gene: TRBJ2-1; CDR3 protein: CASSLDLEPKKFF; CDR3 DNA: TGTGCCAGCAGCTTAGACCTGGAGCCTAAGAAGTTCTTC
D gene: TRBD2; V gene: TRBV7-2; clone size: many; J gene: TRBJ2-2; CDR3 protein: CASSFFGGANTGELFF; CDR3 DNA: TGTGCCAGCAGCTTTTTTGGGGGGGCGAACACCGGGGAGCTGTTTTTT
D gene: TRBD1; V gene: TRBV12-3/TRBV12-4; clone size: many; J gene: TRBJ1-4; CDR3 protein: CASSRGQGHEKLFF; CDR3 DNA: TGTGCCAGCAGTAGGGGACAGGGGCATGAAAAACTGTTTTTT
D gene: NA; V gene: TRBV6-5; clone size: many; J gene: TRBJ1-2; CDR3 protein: CASRRATSSYGYTF; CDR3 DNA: TGTGCCAGCCGGCGAGCGACCTCTTCCTATGGCTACACCTTC
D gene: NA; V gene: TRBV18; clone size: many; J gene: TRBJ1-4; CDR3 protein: CASSLQSTGEKLFF; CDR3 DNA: TGTGCCAGCTCACTCCAGAGTACCGGCGAAAAACTGTTTTTT
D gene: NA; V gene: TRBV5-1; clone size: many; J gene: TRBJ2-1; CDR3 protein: CASSLGTGYNEQFF; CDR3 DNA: TGCGCCAGCAGCTTGGGGACTGGATACAATGAGCAGTTCTTC
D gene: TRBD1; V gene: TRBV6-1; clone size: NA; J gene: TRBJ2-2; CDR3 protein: CASNFRGRSTGELFF; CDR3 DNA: TGTGCCAGCAACTTCAGGGGGCGCAGCACCGGGGAGCTGTTTTTT
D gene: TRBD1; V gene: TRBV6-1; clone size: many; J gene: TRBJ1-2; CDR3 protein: CASSGDSVLGSYTF; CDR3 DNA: TGTGCCAGCAGCGGGGACAGTGTACTGGGAAGCTACACCTTC
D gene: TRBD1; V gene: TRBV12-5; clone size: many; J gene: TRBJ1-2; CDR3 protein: CASGLVPPPRTGNGYTF; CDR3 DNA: TGTGCTAGTGGTTTGGTACCCCCCCCCCGGACAGGGAATGGCTACACCTTC
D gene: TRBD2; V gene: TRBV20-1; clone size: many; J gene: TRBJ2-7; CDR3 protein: CSASTSGGNSYEQYF; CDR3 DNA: TGCAGTGCTAGCACCAGCGGGGGAAACTCCTACGAGCAGTACTTC
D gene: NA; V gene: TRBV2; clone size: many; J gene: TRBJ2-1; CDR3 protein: CASSGRVSNDEQFF; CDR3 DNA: TGTGCCAGCAGTGGGAGGGTTTCTAACGATGAGCAGTTCTTC
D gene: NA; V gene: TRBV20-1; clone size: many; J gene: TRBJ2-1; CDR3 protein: CSARRGSYNEQFF; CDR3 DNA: TGCAGTGCTCGGCGGGGCTCCTACAATGAGCAGTTCTTC
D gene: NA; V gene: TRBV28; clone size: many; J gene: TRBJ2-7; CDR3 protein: CASSYAGGQPPYEQYF; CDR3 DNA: TGTGCCAGCAGTTATGCGGGGGGACAGCCCCCCTACGAGCAGTACTTC
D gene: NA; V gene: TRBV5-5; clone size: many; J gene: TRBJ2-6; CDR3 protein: CASSLLQLSGANVLTF; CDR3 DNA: TGTGCCAGCAGCTTGCTTCAACTTTCTGGGGCCAACGTCCTGACTTTC
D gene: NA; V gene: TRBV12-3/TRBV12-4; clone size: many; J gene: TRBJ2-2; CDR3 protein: CASSSQPGELFF; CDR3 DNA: TGTGCCAGCAGTTCCCAGCCCGGGGAGCTGTTTTTT
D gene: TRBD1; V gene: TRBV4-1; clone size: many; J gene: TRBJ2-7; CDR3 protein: CASSQGTGGTYEQYF; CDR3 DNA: TGCGCCAGCAGCCAAGGGACAGGGGGCACCTACGAGCAGTACTTC
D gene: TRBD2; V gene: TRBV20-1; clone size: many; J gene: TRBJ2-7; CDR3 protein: CSARPGTTYEQYF; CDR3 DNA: TGCAGTGCTAGACCCGGGACTACCTACGAGCAGTACTTC
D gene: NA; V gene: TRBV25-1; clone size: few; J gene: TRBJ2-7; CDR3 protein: CASSPQSFGSYEQYF; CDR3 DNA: TGTGCCAGCAGTCCGCAGTCGTTTGGGTCCTACGAGCAGTACTTC
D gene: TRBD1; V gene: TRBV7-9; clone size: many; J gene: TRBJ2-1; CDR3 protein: CASSSGTGFVQFF; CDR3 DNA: TGTGCCAGCAGCTCCGGGACAGGGTTCGTGCAGTTCTTC
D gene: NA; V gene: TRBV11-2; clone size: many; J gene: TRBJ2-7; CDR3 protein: CASSLYPTGAYEQYF; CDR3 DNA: TGTGCCAGCAGCTTGTACCCGACAGGAGCCTACGAGCAGTACTTC
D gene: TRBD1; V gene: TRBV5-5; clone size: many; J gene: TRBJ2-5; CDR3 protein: CASSFLGQGMETQYF; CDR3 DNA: TGTGCCAGCAGCTTCCTTGGACAGGGGATGGAGACCCAGTACTTC
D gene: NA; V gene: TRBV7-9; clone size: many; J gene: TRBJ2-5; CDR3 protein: CASSLAQRRETQYF; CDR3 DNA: TGTGCCAGCAGCTTAGCGCAAAGGAGGGAGACCCAGTACTTC
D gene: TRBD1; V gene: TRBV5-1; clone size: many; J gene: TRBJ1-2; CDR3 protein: CASSLDLTGGNGYTF; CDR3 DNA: TGCGCCAGCAGCTTGGATTTGACAGGGGGCAACGGCTACACCTTC
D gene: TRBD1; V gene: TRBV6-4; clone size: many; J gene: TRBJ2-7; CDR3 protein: CASSQPGQGHHEQYF; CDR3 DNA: TGTGCCAGCAGTCAACCGGGACAGGGACACCACGAGCAGTACTTC
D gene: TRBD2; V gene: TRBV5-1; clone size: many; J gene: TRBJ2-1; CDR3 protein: CASSFFASGGRNEQFF; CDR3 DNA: TGCGCCAGCAGCTTTTTCGCTAGCGGGGGACGTAATGAGCAGTTCTTC
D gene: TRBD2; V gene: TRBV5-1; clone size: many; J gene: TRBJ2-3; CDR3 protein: CASSLSGTRGRTDTQYF; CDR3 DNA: TGCGCCAGCAGCCTGAGTGGGACTAGAGGTAGAACAGATACGCAGTATTTT
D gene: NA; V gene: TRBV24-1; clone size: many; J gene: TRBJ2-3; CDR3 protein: CATSDPRTEGDTQYF; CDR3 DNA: TGTGCCACCAGTGACCCTCGGACGGAGGGAGATACGCAGTATTTT
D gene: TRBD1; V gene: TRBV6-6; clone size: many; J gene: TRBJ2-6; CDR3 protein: CASSIRTYNRGKSSGANVLTF; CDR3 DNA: TGTGCCAGCAGCATCCGTACTTACAACAGGGGAAAGAGCTCTGGGGCCAACGTCCTGACTTTC
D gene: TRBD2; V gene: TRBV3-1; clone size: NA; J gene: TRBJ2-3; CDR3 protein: CASSHRGGLETDTQYF; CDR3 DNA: TGTGCCAGCAGCCATAGGGGGGGACTAGAGACAGATACGCAGTATTTT
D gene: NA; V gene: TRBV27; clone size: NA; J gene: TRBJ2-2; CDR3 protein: CASSTFEGLHTGELFF; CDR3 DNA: TGTGCCAGCAGTACTTTTGAGGGGCTTCACACCGGGGAGCTGTTTTTT
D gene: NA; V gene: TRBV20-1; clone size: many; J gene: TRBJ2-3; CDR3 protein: CSARQGASTDTQYF; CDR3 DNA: TGCAGTGCTAGACAGGGCGCTAGCACAGATACGCAGTATTTT
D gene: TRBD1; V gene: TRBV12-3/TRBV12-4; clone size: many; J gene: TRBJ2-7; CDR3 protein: CASSSGTGAYEQYF; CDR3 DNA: TGTGCCAGCAGTTCCGGGACAGGGGCCTACGAGCAGTACTTC
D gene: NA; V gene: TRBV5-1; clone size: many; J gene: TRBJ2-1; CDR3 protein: CASSRAVNNEQFF; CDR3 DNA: TGCGCCAGCAGCCGAGCGGTGAACAATGAGCAGTTCTTC
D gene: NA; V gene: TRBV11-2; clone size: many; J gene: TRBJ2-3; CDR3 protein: CASSLGFDTQYF; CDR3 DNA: TGTGCCAGCAGCTTAGGATTTGATACGCAGTATTTT
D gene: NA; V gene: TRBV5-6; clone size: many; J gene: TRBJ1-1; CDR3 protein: CASSLWRRETEAFF; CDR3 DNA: TGTGCCAGCAGCTTGTGGCGGAGGGAAACTGAAGCTTTCTTT
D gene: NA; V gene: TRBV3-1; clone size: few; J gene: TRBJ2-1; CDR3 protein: CASSQVVGVEQFF; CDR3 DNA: TGTGCCAGCAGCCAAGTAGTAGGGGTTGAGCAGTTCTTC
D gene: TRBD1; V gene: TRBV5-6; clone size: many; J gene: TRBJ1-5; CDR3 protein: CASSFGQGNTQPQHF; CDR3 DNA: TGTGCCAGCAGCTTCGGACAGGGGAATACTCAGCCCCAGCATTTT
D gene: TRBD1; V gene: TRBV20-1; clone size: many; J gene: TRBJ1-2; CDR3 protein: CSATSSGTDYGYTF; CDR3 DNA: TGCAGTGCTACTTCCTCCGGGACAGACTATGGCTACACCTTC
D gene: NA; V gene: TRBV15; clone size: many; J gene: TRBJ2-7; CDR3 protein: CATSPGGQYEQYF; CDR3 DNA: TGTGCCACCAGCCCTGGGGGCCAGTACGAGCAGTACTTC
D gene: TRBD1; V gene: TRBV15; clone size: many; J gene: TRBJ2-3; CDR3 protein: CATSRGDRATDTQYF; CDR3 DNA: TGTGCCACCAGCAGAGGGGACAGGGCCACAGATACGCAGTATTTT
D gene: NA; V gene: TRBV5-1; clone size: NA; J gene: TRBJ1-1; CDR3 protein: CASSFSDLNTEAFF; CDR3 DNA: TGCGCCAGCAGCTTTTCCGATTTGAACACTGAAGCTTTCTTT
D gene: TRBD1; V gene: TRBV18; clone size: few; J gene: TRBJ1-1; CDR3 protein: CASSPLGQGTEAFF; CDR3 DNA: TGTGCCAGCTCACCACTCGGACAGGGGACTGAAGCTTTCTTT
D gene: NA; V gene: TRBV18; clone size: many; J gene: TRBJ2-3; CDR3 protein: CASSPPVVQADTQYF; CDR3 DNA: TGTGCCAGCTCACCACCGGTCGTTCAGGCAGATACGCAGTATTTT
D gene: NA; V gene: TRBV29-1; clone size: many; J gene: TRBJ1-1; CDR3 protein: CSVVAVTEAFF; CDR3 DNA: TGCAGCGTCGTGGCGGTTACTGAAGCTTTCTTT
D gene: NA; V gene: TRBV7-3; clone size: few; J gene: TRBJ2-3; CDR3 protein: CASSFSGSTDTQYF; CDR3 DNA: TGTGCCAGCAGCTTCTCCGGGAGCACAGATACGCAGTATTTT
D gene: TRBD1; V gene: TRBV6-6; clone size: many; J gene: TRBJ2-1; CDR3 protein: CASSHAGTGPYSESNEQFF; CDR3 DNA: TGTGCCAGCAGCCACGCCGGGACAGGGCCCTATAGTGAGTCCAATGAGCAGTTCTTC
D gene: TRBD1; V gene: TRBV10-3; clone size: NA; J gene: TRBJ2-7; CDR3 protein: CAISDSYGDRDHEQYF; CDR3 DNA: TGTGCCATCAGTGATAGTTATGGGGACAGGGACCACGAGCAGTACTTC
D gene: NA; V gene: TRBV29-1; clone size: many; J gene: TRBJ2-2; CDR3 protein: CSVHLGGRNTGELFF; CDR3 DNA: TGCAGCGTCCATTTGGGGGGCCGGAACACCGGGGAGCTGTTTTTT
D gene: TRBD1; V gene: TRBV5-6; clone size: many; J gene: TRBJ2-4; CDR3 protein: CASSLGQGAQYF; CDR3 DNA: TGTGCCAGCAGCTTGGGACAGGGCGCTCAGTACTTC